This passage covers 26 T cell receptor beta chains from one sample sequenced in a study of blood T cells in healthy people across ages. The use of a sample-barcoded 5' primer and a J-beta primer mix characterized a second PCR of roughly 6 to 11 cycles. TCRdb recomputed calls from the 5' RACE reads with MiXCR, one row per CDR3 protein. The top ten clones hold 7% to 9.5% of a sample with about 1,500,000 distinct CDR3 sequences, around 42% of them seen once. Sequenced sample: blood. These TCRs come from a woman between 18 and 29 years old in good health.

The V gene is TRBV25-1, the J gene TRBJ2-1, with 8 bases lining up with TRBD1. Matching the DNA end better, TRBJ2-7 makes the J call doubtful. CDR3 length: 15 residues. In germline, CDR1 is MGHDK, CDR2 SYGVNS. CDR3: CASSEMGTGLYEQYF. The CDR3 nucleotides read TGTGCCAGCAGTGAAATGGGGACAGGTCTGTACGAGCAGTACTTC.

This clonotype has a handful of counts. This chain links TRBV20-1 with TRBJ2-7; TRBD2 aligns across 13 bases. Trimming took 7 bases from V and 6 from J; bases not matched to a gene: 6. There are 13 residues in the CDR3. CDR1 and CDR2 (germline): DFQATT, SNEGSKA (reference sequence). The CDR3 nucleotides are TGCAGTGTTCGACTAGCGGGGGGAGGCGAGCAGTACTTC. Translated: CSVRLAGGGEQYF.

The V and J genes are TRBV2 and TRBJ1-6; D uncertain. The CDR3 loop spans 14 amino acids. Germline CDR1 and CDR2: SNHLY and FYNNEI. Trimming stripped 1 base from V and 9 bases from J, with 10 bases between. The CDR3 bases are TGTGCCAGCAGTGAAGGAGAGGCCCCTTCACCCCTCCACTTT. It is translated as CASSEGEAPSPLHF. Filled out from reference TRBV2 and TRBJ1-6, the complete variable domain reads EPEVTQTPSHQVTQMGQEVILRCVPISNHLYFYWYRQILGQKVEFLVSFYNNEISEKSEIFDDQFSVERPDGSNFTLKIRSTKLEDSAMYFCASSEGEAPSPLHFGNGTRLTVT.

In its sample, this clonotype was seen a few times. An end of the junction does not agree with germline; a read error may underlie this. The chain uses TRBV10-3 and TRBJ2-1, with 9 bases matching TRBD2. Germline lookup yields CDR1 ENHRY and CDR2 SYGVKD. This CDR3 is 13 amino acids long. The CDR3 protein is CVISADQLAGQFF. The CDR3 DNA is TGTGTCATCAGTGCGGATCAACTAGCGGGGCAGTTCTTC.

This rearrangement joins TRBV12-3 or TRBV12-4 to TRBJ2-6; TRBD1 is a possible D gene (5 bases). V shed 3 bases and J shed 1 base, with 13 bases lying between them. This CDR3 is built from 17 residues. The CDR3 protein is CASSFQGVGSGANVLTF. The CDR3 DNA reads TGTGCCAGCAGTTTTCAGGGCGTAGGGTCTGGGGCCAACGTCCTGACTTTC.

The rearrangement links TRBV28 to TRBJ1-2, with a tentative D call TRBD1 (5 bases). V was clipped by 3 bases and J by 11 bases, with 10 bases between them. CDR3 length equals 11 residues. CDR1 is MDHEN and CDR2 is SYDVKM in the germline V gene. Written as DNA, the CDR3 is TGTGCCAGCAGTTTTAAGGGGTCATACACCTTC. Its protein product is CASSFKGSYTF.

This clonotype was detected once. CDR3 in amino acids: CSAPLMAYLNTEAFF. The CDR3 nucleotides read TGCAGTGCTCCCCTGATGGCGTATTTGAACACTGAAGCTTTCTTT. The V gene is TRBV20-1, the J gene TRBJ1-1, with D unresolved. The CDR3 totals 15 residues. Germline values: CDR1 DFQATT, CDR2 SNEGSKA (reference sequence). Between the trimmed V and J ends, which lost 5 bases and 0 bases, there was a span of 16 bases.

The DNA for the CDR3 is TGTGCCAGCAGTTTAAGGTCGCTAGCGGGATCCTCCCTTACCTACAATGAGCAGTTCTTC. Residues: CASSLRSLAGSSLTYNEQFF. The rearrangement joins TRBV12-3 or TRBV12-4 to TRBJ2-1; 9 bases are a match to TRBD2. The CDR3 consists of 20 residues. V was clipped by 2 bases and J by 2 bases; unmatched bases: 16.

This clonotype showed up just once. This chain connects TRBV7-2 to TRBJ2-4; 11 bases agree with TRBD2. Germline CDR1 is SGHTA and CDR2 is FQGNSA. The CDR3 contains 19 residues. Trimming at V came to 3 bases and at J to 0 bases, leaving 10 bases not matched to a gene. The DNA for the CDR3 is TGTGCCAGCAGCTTCGCCTTAGCGGGAGGGAGGGGAGCCAAAAACATTCAGTACTTC. The encoded protein is CASSFALAGGRGAKNIQYF.

This chain joins TRBV7-2 and TRBJ1-2; D unclear. V was shortened by 9 bases and J by 8 bases, with 7 bases between the two germline ends. Germline-derived CDR1 and CDR2 are SGHTA and FQGNSA. This CDR3 comprises 9 residues. CDR3 amino acids: CARHNGYTF. The DNA for the CDR3 is TGTGCCAGACATAACGGCTACACCTTC.

The V and J genes are TRBV6-5 and TRBJ2-7, with a weak D call TRBD2 (6 bases). The CDR3 is 16 amino acids. Germline V CDR1 and CDR2: MNHEY, SVGAGI. V lost 2 bases and J lost 0, with 14 bases in between. CDR3 loop: CASSYVVTGVSYEQYF. The CDR3 coding sequence is TGTGCCAGCAGTTACGTCGTGACGGGGGTCTCCTACGAGCAGTACTTC.

V is TRBV2 and J is TRBJ2-1; D may be TRBD2 (6 bases). Between the trimmed V and J ends, which lost 4 bases and 1 base, there was a span of 14 bases. The CDR3 has 16 amino acids. Germline V lookup: CDR1 SNHLY, CDR2 FYNNEI. The CDR3: CASSVETGTSYNEQFF. CDR3 DNA sequence: TGTGCCAGCAGTGTAGAGACGGGGACTTCCTACAATGAGCAGTTCTTC.

This chain joins TRBV20-1 and TRBJ2-3, with D perhaps assigned TRBD1 or TRBD2 (5 bases each). The CDR3 is 15 residues long. The germline CDR1 and CDR2 sequences are DFQATT and SNEGSKA (reference sequence). V lost 1 base, J lost 9 bases, and 20 bases lay in between. The chain's CDR3 is CSARAPGPGFKTQYF. The CDR3 nucleotides read TGCAGTGCTAGAGCCCCGGGACCCGGTTTTAAAACGCAGTATTTT.

V and J are TRBV28 and TRBJ1-1; a possible D gene is TRBD1 (6 bases). There are 15 residues in the CDR3. Germline V CDR1 and CDR2: MDHEN, SYDVKM. V was clipped by 11 bases and J by 3 bases, with 22 bases between them. This CDR3 reads CALGGQEGKYTEAFF. CDR3 DNA: TGTGCCCTGGGGGGGCAGGAAGGGAAGTACACTGAAGCTTTCTTT.

This clonotype was seen repeatedly, ten times or more. The chain carries TRBV11-2 and TRBJ1-2; 7 bases align to TRBD1. The CDR3 sequence is 17 residues long. Germline V gene sequence: CDR1 SGHAT, CDR2 FQNNGV. The trim removed 5 bases at V and 5 bases at J, leaving 17 bases unmatched. The DNA for the CDR3 is TGTGCCAGCAGCGCAAACCCAGGGGGGGGTCTTGGGTATGGCTACACCTTC. Its protein product is CASSANPGGGLGYGYTF.

With regard to this clonotype: Mismatch with germline at one junction end may stem from a read error. This sequence joins TRBV10-3 and TRBJ2-7, with D possibly matching TRBD2 (5 bases). This CDR3 has 16 residues. Looked up from germline, CDR1 is ENHRY and CDR2 is SYGVKD. The CDR3 DNA reads as TGTACCATCAGTGATATCCATCGGCCCCCCTCGGGAGAGCAGTACTTC. It specifies CTISDIHRPPSGEQYF.

The table lists this clonotype with a few counts. The rearrangement joins TRBV4-1 to TRBJ1-1; D might be TRBD1 (6 bases). Trimming shortened V by 4 bases and J by 3 bases, and 18 bases separated the two germline ends. Per the germline V gene, CDR1 is MGHRA and CDR2 is YSYEKL. The CDR3 runs to 16 residues. CDR3 residues: CASSPHGGRGDTEAFF. Here the CDR3 DNA reads TGCGCCAGCAGCCCCCACGGGGGGCGGGGAGACACTGAAGCTTTCTTT.

This clonotype was detected only a few times. The chain couples TRBV15 to TRBJ2-4, with D unclear. This CDR3 contains 18 residues. V lost 2 bases, J lost 0 bases, and 17 bases lay in between. In germline, CDR1 is LNHNV, CDR2 YYDKDF (reference sequence). The CDR3 sequence is CATSRKDGWDLAKNIQYF. CDR3 nucleotide sequence: TGTGCCACCAGCAGAAAGGACGGATGGGATCTAGCCAAAAACATTCAGTACTTC.

This rearrangement joins TRBV5-5 to TRBJ1-1, with 7 positions matching TRBD1. Germline CDR1 SGHKS, CDR2 YYEKEE (reference sequence). With 4 bases clipped from V and 4 bases from J, the junction kept 10 bases outside the gene matches. The CDR3 sequence is 15 residues long. CDR3 amino acids: CASSVATGQATEAFF. The CDR3 DNA is TGTGCCAGCAGCGTAGCCACAGGACAGGCCACTGAAGCTTTCTTT.

The chain couples TRBV5-1 to TRBJ2-2; D assignment may be TRBD1 or TRBD2 (5 bases each). Germline CDR1 and CDR2: SGHRS and YFSETQ. The V and J ends lost 4 bases and 4 bases respectively, with 17 bases between them. This CDR3 region has 16 residues. The chain's CDR3 is CASSNGHSGSTGELFF. CDR3 sequence (DNA): TGCGCCAGCAGCAACGGACACTCGGGATCCACCGGGGAGCTGTTTTTT.

The V call is TRBV5-1, the J call TRBJ2-1; D is unresolved. The CDR3 extends over 13 amino acids. Germline V gene sequence: CDR1 SGHRS, CDR2 YFSETQ. Trimming shortened V by 8 bases and J by 3 bases, and 12 bases separated the two germline ends. DNA for the CDR3: TGCGCCAGTCGGTCGGGCGACTACAATGAGCAGTTCTTC. This codes for CASRSGDYNEQFF.

The chain combines TRBV29-1 with TRBJ1-3; no firm D call. Germline assignment: CDR1 SQVTM and CDR2 ANQGSEA. The V end lost 2 bases, the J end lost 2 bases, and 7 bases lay between the germline ends. The CDR3 length is 13 residues. CDR3 nucleotides: TGCAGCGTTGAAAGGAGCGCTGGAAACACCATATATTTT. Residues: CSVERSAGNTIYF.

This chain connects TRBV7-2 to TRBJ2-3; 7 positions match TRBD2. After removal of 2 bases from V and 4 bases from J, the junction contained 9 bases not matched to a gene. The CDR3 covers 16 residues. The germline V gene has CDR1 SGHTA and CDR2 FQGNSA. The CDR3 is CASSLHPQAGSDTQYF. As DNA, the CDR3 is TGTGCCAGCAGCTTACACCCCCAAGCGGGGTCAGATACGCAGTATTTT.

The J gene is TRBJ2-5, the V gene TRBV12-3 or TRBV12-4; 7 nucleotides agree with TRBD2. The CDR3 is 16 residues long. Trimming at V came to 5 bases and at J to 9 bases, leaving 18 bases not matched to a gene. CDR3 nucleotide sequence: TGTGCCAGCAGTGTACGAGGCGGGAGCCCCCCGAGGGCCCAGTACTTC. It yields the protein CASSVRGGSPPRAQYF.

The rearrangement uses TRBV20-1 and TRBJ2-7; perhaps D is TRBD1 or TRBD2 (5 bases each). Trimming took 8 bases from V and 6 from J, leaving 14 bases between them. This CDR3 has 11 amino acids. CDR1 and CDR2 from the germline V gene are DFQATT and SNEGSKA (reference sequence). CDR3 sequence: CSRVSGTEQYF. DNA of the CDR3: TGCAGTCGCGTGTCAGGGACCGAGCAGTACTTC.

The chain joins TRBV24-1 to TRBJ1-5; D not resolved. V was shortened by 4 bases and J by 9 bases, with 18 bases between the two germline ends. The CDR3 length is 15 residues. Germline V gives CDR1 KGHDR, CDR2 SFDVKD. The DNA of the CDR3 is TGTGCCACCAGTGACGCAGTGGTGGAGGGCCCGCCCCAGCATTTT. It translates to CATSDAVVEGPPQHF.